A selection of T cell receptor beta chains follows, all from one sample in a study of cytomegalovirus exposure and HLA in healthy donors. The protocol was immunoSEQ multiplex PCR, while the TCRdb copy is restricted to in-frame clones and leaves out a portion. The sample contains roughly 140,000 clones, roughly 83% of which appear only once. Sample: PBMCs. These receptors were obtained from a man in his forties in good health and CMV-seropositive. Both conserved end residues are part of each CDR3. D genes are given only for firm matches. Clone size appears in some rows only: once, few, many, or a class for an expanded clone.

>15|NA|TRBV19|TRBJ2-4|NA
TGTGCCAGTAGTAGTCCAGGGGCTGGCAAAAACATTCAGTACTTC
CASSSPGAGKNIQYF
>17|NA|TRBV11-3|TRBJ2-3|NA
TGTGCCAGCAGCTTAGACCTCAGGTGGGGGGGCACAGATACGCAGTATTTT
CASSLDLRWGGTDTQYF
>15|NA|TRBV19|TRBJ1-3|NA
TGTGCCAGTAGCGCCTCAGCGGACTCTGGAAACACCATATATTTT
CASSASADSGNTIYF
>14|NA|TRBV10-3|TRBJ2-3|TRBD2
TGTGCCATCAGTGGGGGAGGGCGGACAGATACGCAGTATTTT
CAISGGGRTDTQYF
>11|NA|TRBV7-9|TRBJ2-1|NA
TGTGCCAGCAGCTTGAGGTATGAGCAGTTCTTC
CASSLRYEQFF
>13|NA|TRBV30|TRBJ2-5|NA
TGTGCCTGGAGAGAAGACTTAAAAGAGACCCAGTACTTC
CAWREDLKETQYF
>14|few|TRBV29-1|TRBJ1-2|NA
TGCAGCGTTGATGCACAGGCCCGACGCCCTGGCTACACCTTC
CSVDAQARRPGYTF
>14|NA|TRBV7-3|TRBJ1-1|NA
TGTGCCAGCAGCGCTTCAGGGGCTGACACTGAAGCTTTCTTT
CASSASGADTEAFF
>19|NA|TRBV7-9|TRBJ2-1|TRBD2
TGTGCCAGCAGCCCCCGATGGAGCGGGAGGGCCAGGATTTACAATGAGCAGTTCTTC
CASSPRWSGRARIYNEQFF
>13|few|TRBV25-1|TRBJ1-2|NA
TGTGCCAGCAGTGGTCGAGGGGGTAGTGGCTACACCTTC
CASSGRGGSGYTF
>18|NA|TRBV5-6|TRBJ1-6|NA
TGTGCCAGCAGCTTGGTTTCCTGGTCGACAGATTATAATTCACCCCTCCACTTT
CASSLVSWSTDYNSPLHF
>12|NA|TRBV29-1|TRBJ1-2|TRBD1
TGCAGCGTGACGGGACAGGGAAGAGGCTACACCTTC
CSVTGQGRGYTF
>16|NA|TRBV19|TRBJ1-1|NA
TGTGCCAGTAGTATAGTGGTGGGAGCCTTGAACACTGAAGCTTTCTTT
CASSIVVGALNTEAFF
>12|once|TRBV18|TRBJ2-7|NA
TGTGCCAGCTCACACTCAGGGTCCGAGCAGTACTTC
CASSHSGSEQYF
>12|NA|TRBV30|TRBJ1-2|TRBD1
TGTGCCTGGATGGACAGGGCCTTTGGCTACACCTTC
CAWMDRAFGYTF
>16|NA|TRBV19|TRBJ1-5|NA
TGTGCCAGTAGTATAGGAGAGCAGGGGCGGAATCAGCCCCAGCATTTT
CASSIGEQGRNQPQHF
>14|NA|TRBV6-5|TRBJ1-5|TRBD1
TGTGCCAGCAGAGGGACAGGGAGCAATCAGCCCCAGCATTTT
CASRGTGSNQPQHF
>11|NA|TRBV20-1|TRBJ2-7|NA
TGCAGGGCGCGGGGCTCCTACGAGCAGTACTTC
CRARGSYEQYF
>11|NA|TRBV15|TRBJ2-1|TRBD2
TGTGCCACCGAGCGGGGGGTAGAGCAGTTCTTC
CATERGVEQFF
>17|NA|TRBV14|TRBJ2-5|TRBD2
TGTGCCAGCAGCCAAGAGAGTGGTCTAGCGGGAGTTGAGACCCAGTACTTC
CASSQESGLAGVETQYF
>14|NA|TRBV7-9|TRBJ2-7|NA
TGTGCCAGCAGCTTAGCTTCCGGGGGTCACGAGCAGTACTTC
CASSLASGGHEQYF
>15|NA|TRBV27|TRBJ2-2|TRBD1
TGTGCCAGCAGTTTCAGGGGGAGGAACACCGGGGAGCTGTTTTTT
CASSFRGRNTGELFF
>15|NA|TRBV15|TRBJ2-5|TRBD2
TGTGCCACAGGCGGAGCGGGAGTGGTAGGAGAGACCCAGTACTTC
CATGGAGVVGETQYF
>13|NA|TRBV11-2|TRBJ2-5|NA
TGTGCCAGCAGCTTAGGGCAGCAAGAGACCCAGTACTTC
CASSLGQQETQYF
>15|NA|TRBV6-5|TRBJ2-7|TRBD2
TGTGCCAGCAGTTACTCGTTTAGCGGGCCGTACGAGCAGTACTTC
CASSYSFSGPYEQYF
>15|NA|TRBV19|TRBJ2-5|NA
TGTGCCAGTAGTAGGAGGCATTTTTTGGGAGAGACCCAGTACTTC
CASSRRHFLGETQYF
>15|NA|TRBV6-6|TRBJ1-5|NA
TGTGCCAGCAGCCTCGGTCTCATGGGAGGGCAGCCCCAGCATTTT
CASSLGLMGGQPQHF
>15|NA|TRBV4-1|TRBJ2-1|TRBD2
TGCGCCAGCAGTCTTCGGGCTAGCGGGAGCAATGAGCAGTTCTTC
CASSLRASGSNEQFF
>11|NA|TRBV21-1|TRBJ1-5|NA
TGTGCCAGCAGACTAAGTAGGCCCCAGCATTTT
CASRLSRPQHF
>15|NA|TRBV7-2|TRBJ2-7|TRBD1
TGTGCCAGCAGCCCCGCCCAGACAGGGGCTGACGAGCAGTACTTC
CASSPAQTGADEQYF
>12|NA|TRBV5-5|TRBJ1-2|NA
TGTGCCAGCAGCTTCTATGGGAGCGGCTACACCTTC
CASSFYGSGYTF
>16|NA|TRBV7-9|TRBJ2-7|TRBD2
TGTGCCAGCAGCCCAAGCGCTAGCGGGGGGCTCTACGAGCAGTACTTC
CASSPSASGGLYEQYF
>13|NA|TRBV6-5|TRBJ1-5|NA
TGTGCCAGCAGCCTCCGGAGAGATCAGCCCCAGCATTTT
CASSLRRDQPQHF
>17|NA|TRBV14|TRBJ1-6|TRBD1
TGTGCCAGCAGCCACCGAGGCAAAAGGGGGCTCGATTCACCCCTCCACTTT
CASSHRGKRGLDSPLHF
>15|NA|TRBV5-1|TRBJ1-6|NA
TGCGCCAGCAGCCCCTCAGTCGGGGGGGGTTCACCCCTCCACTTT
CASSPSVGGGSPLHF
>15|NA|TRBV9|TRBJ2-7|NA
TGTGCCAGCAGCGTAGCAGCGGACAGCTCCTACGAGCAGTACTTC
CASSVAADSSYEQYF
>14|NA|TRBV2|TRBJ1-2|NA
TGTGCCAGCTCGAACACCATCGGAGACTATGGCTACACCTTC
CASSNTIGDYGYTF
>13|once|TRBV7-3|TRBJ2-1|NA
TGTGCCAGCAGCTTAGGGCAATACAATGAGCAGTTCTTC
CASSLGQYNEQFF
>17|NA|TRBV4-2|TRBJ1-2|TRBD1
TGTGCCAGCAGCCAAGGGGTGGGGACAGGGGCTGTATATGGCTACACCTTC
CASSQGVGTGAVYGYTF
>15|NA|TRBV10-3|TRBJ1-3|TRBD1
TGTGCCATCAGTGCTACAGGGGGCATTGGAAACACCATATATTTT
CAISATGGIGNTIYF